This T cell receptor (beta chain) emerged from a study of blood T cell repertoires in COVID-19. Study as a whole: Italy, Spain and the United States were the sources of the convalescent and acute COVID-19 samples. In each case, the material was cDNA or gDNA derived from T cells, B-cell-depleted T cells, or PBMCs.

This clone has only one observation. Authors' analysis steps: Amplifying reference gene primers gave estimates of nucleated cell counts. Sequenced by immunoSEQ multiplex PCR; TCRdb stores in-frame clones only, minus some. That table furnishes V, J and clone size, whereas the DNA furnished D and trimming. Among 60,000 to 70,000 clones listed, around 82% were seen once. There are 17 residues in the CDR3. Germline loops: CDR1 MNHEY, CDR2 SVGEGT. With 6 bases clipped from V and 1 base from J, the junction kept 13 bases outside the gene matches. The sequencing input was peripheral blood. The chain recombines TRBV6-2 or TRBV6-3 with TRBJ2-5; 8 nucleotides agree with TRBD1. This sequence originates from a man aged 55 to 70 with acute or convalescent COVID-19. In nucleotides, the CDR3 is TGTGCCAGCAGCCGGCCTGGGACAGGACACCGCCAAGAGACCCAGTACTTC. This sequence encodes CASSRPGTGHRQETQYF.